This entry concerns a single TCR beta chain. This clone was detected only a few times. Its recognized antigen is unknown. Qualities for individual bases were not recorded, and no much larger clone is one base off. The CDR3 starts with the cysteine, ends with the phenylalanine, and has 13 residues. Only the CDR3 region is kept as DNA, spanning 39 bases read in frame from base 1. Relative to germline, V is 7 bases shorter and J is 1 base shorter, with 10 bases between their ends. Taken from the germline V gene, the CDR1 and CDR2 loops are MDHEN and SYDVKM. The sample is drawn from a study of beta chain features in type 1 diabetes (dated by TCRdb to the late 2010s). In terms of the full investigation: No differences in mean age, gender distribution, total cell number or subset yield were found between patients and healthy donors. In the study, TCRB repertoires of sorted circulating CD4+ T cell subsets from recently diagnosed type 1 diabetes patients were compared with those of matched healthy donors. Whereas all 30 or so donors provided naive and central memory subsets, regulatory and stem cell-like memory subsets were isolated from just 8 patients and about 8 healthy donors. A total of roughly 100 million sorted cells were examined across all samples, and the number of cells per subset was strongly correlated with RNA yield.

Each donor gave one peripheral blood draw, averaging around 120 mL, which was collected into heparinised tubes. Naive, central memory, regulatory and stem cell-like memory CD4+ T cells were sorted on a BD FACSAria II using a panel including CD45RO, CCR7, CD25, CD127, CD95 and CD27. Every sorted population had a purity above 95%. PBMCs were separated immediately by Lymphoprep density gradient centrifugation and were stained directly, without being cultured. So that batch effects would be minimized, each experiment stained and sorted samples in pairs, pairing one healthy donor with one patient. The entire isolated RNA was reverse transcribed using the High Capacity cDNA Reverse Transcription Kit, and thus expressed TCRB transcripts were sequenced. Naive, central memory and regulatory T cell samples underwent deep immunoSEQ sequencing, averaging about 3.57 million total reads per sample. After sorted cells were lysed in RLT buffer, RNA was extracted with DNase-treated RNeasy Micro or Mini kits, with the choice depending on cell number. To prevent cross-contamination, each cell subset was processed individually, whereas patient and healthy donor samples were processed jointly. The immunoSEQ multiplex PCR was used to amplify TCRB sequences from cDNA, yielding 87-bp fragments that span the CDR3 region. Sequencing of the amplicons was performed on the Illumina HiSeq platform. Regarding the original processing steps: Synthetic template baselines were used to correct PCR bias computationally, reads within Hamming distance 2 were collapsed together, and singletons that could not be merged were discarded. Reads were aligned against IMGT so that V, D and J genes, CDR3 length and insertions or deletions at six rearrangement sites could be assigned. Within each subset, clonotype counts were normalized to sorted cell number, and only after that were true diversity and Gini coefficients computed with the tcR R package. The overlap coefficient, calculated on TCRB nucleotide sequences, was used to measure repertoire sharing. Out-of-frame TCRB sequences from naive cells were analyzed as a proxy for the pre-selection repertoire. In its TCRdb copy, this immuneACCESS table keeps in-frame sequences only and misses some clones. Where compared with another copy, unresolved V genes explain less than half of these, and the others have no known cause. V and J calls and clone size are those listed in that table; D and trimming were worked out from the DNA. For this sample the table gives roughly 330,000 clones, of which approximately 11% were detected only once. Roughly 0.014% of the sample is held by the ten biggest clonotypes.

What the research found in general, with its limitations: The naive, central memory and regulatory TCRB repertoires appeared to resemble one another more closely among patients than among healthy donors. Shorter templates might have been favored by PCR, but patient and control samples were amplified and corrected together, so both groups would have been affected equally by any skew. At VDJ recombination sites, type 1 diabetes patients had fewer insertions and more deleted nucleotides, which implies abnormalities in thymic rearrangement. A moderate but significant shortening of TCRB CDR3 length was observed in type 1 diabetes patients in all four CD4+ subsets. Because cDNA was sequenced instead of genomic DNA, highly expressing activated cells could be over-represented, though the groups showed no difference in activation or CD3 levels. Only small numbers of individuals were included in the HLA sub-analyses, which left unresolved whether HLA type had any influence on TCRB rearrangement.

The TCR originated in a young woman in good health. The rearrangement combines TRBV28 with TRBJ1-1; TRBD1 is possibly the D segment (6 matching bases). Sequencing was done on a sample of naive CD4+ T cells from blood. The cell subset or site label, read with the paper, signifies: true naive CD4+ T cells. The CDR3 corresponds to CASKIQGNTEAFF. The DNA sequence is TGTGCCAGCAAAATACAGGGGAACACTGAAGCTTTCTTT.